The rows below give T cell receptor beta chains drawn from one sample of a study of OX40 agonist ivuxolimab in advanced cancers. Generated by immunoSEQ multiplex PCR, the TCRdb table keeps only in-frame clones and is missing some. The table shows 70,000 or so clones, with approximately 92% occurring only once. Here the sequenced sample was CD4+ or CD8+ T cells sorted from blood, taken in a trial of the OX40 agonist ivuxolimab. These receptors came from an adult with an advanced solid tumor such as melanoma, head and neck, liver or kidney cancer. Each CDR3 is given with its conserved first and last residue. D genes are given only for firm matches. Expanded clones are given a class, and other clones once, few, many or no size at all.

D gene: TRBD2
clone size: NA
J gene: TRBJ2-7
V gene: TRBV7-6
CDR3 DNA: TGTGCCAGCAGCTTAAGCCTAGCGGGAGGGTTAGGCGAGCAGTACTTC
CDR3 protein: CASSLSLAGGLGEQYF

D gene: NA
clone size: NA
J gene: TRBJ2-3
V gene: TRBV7-3
CDR3 DNA: TGTGCCAGCAGCGATACGGCAGATACGCAGTATTTT
CDR3 protein: CASSDTADTQYF

D gene: TRBD2
clone size: NA
J gene: TRBJ2-3
V gene: TRBV5-1
CDR3 DNA: TGCGCCAGCAGCGCTAGCGGGAGGGCCGATACGCAGTATTTT
CDR3 protein: CASSASGRADTQYF

D gene: TRBD1
clone size: once
J gene: TRBJ1-1
V gene: TRBV7-9
CDR3 DNA: TGTGCCAGCAGCTTAGAGAGTACGACAGGGAGAGCTTTCTTT
CDR3 protein: CASSLESTTGRAFF

D gene: TRBD2
clone size: NA
J gene: TRBJ2-1
V gene: TRBV6-5
CDR3 DNA: TGTGCCAGCAGTTACTCACCTAGCGGGAATTGGGATGAGCAGTTCTTC
CDR3 protein: CASSYSPSGNWDEQFF

D gene: TRBD1
clone size: few
J gene: TRBJ2-5
V gene: TRBV27
CDR3 DNA: TGTGCCAGCAGTCGCATATACAGCTCTACCGGGACAGGGGAAGAGACCCAGTACTTC
CDR3 protein: CASSRIYSSTGTGEETQYF

D gene: TRBD2
clone size: NA
J gene: TRBJ2-1
V gene: TRBV7-8
CDR3 DNA: TGTGCCAGCAGCCCCCGACTAGCGGGAGTTGTGAATGAGCAGTTCTTC
CDR3 protein: CASSPRLAGVVNEQFF

D gene: NA
clone size: NA
J gene: TRBJ2-1
V gene: TRBV11-3
CDR3 DNA: TGTGCCAGCAGCCCCGGGAGTAAGGGAGACAATGAGCAGTTCTTC
CDR3 protein: CASSPGSKGDNEQFF

D gene: TRBD1
clone size: once
J gene: TRBJ1-2
V gene: TRBV7-2
CDR3 DNA: TGTGCCAGCAGCCAAGGACAGGGCAGCGTCTATGGCTACACCTTC
CDR3 protein: CASSQGQGSVYGYTF

D gene: TRBD1
clone size: few
J gene: TRBJ1-4
V gene: TRBV28
CDR3 DNA: TGTGCCAGCAGTCAGAGCAGGGGGCGCGTGGCTGAAAAACTGTTTTTT
CDR3 protein: CASSQSRGRVAEKLFF

D gene: NA
clone size: NA
J gene: TRBJ2-5
V gene: TRBV28
CDR3 DNA: TGTGCCAGCTCCCAACCGCAGGGGCAAGAGACCCAGTACTTC
CDR3 protein: CASSQPQGQETQYF

D gene: TRBD2
clone size: NA
J gene: TRBJ2-3
V gene: TRBV5-4
CDR3 DNA: TGTGCCAGCAGCAGGACTAGCGAGAGCACAGATACGCAGTATTTT
CDR3 protein: CASSRTSESTDTQYF

D gene: NA
clone size: NA
J gene: TRBJ1-5
V gene: TRBV27
CDR3 DNA: TGTGCCAGCAGTTGGCGGAGCAACAATCAGCCCCAGCATTTT
CDR3 protein: CASSWRSNNQPQHF

D gene: NA
clone size: once
J gene: TRBJ2-4
V gene: TRBV11-2
CDR3 DNA: TGTGCCAGCAGCTTAGTAGGGGCGGGTATGGACATTCAGTACTTC
CDR3 protein: CASSLVGAGMDIQYF

D gene: NA
clone size: once
J gene: TRBJ2-3
V gene: TRBV20-1
CDR3 DNA: TGCAGTGCTAGCACAGATACGCAGTATTTT
CDR3 protein: CSASTDTQYF

D gene: TRBD2
clone size: NA
J gene: TRBJ2-1
V gene: TRBV7-9
CDR3 DNA: TGTGCCAGCAGCTTAGTGTCCAGCGGGAGTATGAATGAGCAGTTCTTC
CDR3 protein: CASSLVSSGSMNEQFF

D gene: NA
clone size: NA
J gene: TRBJ1-2
V gene: TRBV28
CDR3 DNA: TGTGCCAGCCGGCAAAGGGCCTCCTATGGCTACACCTTC
CDR3 protein: CASRQRASYGYTF

D gene: NA
clone size: NA
J gene: TRBJ2-5
V gene: TRBV15
CDR3 DNA: TGTGCCACCAGCAGAAACCGGGTCAATCAAGAGACCCAGTACTTC
CDR3 protein: CATSRNRVNQETQYF

D gene: NA
clone size: NA
J gene: TRBJ2-1
V gene: TRBV15
CDR3 DNA: TGTGCCACTGCTGGAGTGGTACTCAATGAGCAGTTCTTC
CDR3 protein: CATAGVVLNEQFF

D gene: TRBD2
clone size: few
J gene: TRBJ2-1
V gene: TRBV5-1
CDR3 DNA: TGCGCCAGCAGCTTTCAAACCGGGACTAGTTACAATGAGCAGTTCTTC
CDR3 protein: CASSFQTGTSYNEQFF

D gene: NA
clone size: NA
J gene: TRBJ2-2
V gene: TRBV5-1
CDR3 DNA: TGCGCCAGCAGCGAGGCCGCGAACACCGGGGAGCTGTTTTTT
CDR3 protein: CASSEAANTGELFF

D gene: TRBD1
clone size: once
J gene: TRBJ1-2
V gene: TRBV6-5
CDR3 DNA: TGTGCCAGCAGTTACGCCGACAGGGGGCTCGGCTACACCTTC
CDR3 protein: CASSYADRGLGYTF

D gene: NA
clone size: NA
J gene: TRBJ1-1
V gene: TRBV7-7
CDR3 DNA: TGTGCTAGCAGCTTAGGAGTCGACCGAACTGAAGCTTTCTTT
CDR3 protein: CASSLGVDRTEAFF

D gene: NA
clone size: NA
J gene: TRBJ2-2
V gene: TRBV5-4
CDR3 DNA: TGTGCCAGCAGCTTGTTGGGTTTAGGTAACACCGGGGAGCTGTTTTTT
CDR3 protein: CASSLLGLGNTGELFF

D gene: NA
clone size: NA
J gene: TRBJ2-7
V gene: TRBV7-2
CDR3 DNA: TGTGCCAGCAGCTTAGGGGAGGGGGCTGGGGAGCAGTACTTC
CDR3 protein: CASSLGEGAGEQYF

D gene: NA
clone size: once
J gene: TRBJ1-5
V gene: TRBV5-1
CDR3 DNA: TGCGCCAGCAGCTTGGCTAGCAATCAGCCCCAGCATTTT
CDR3 protein: CASSLASNQPQHF

D gene: NA
clone size: few
J gene: TRBJ1-1
V gene: TRBV29-1
CDR3 DNA: TGCAGCGGACGGACTCACACTGAAGCTTTCTTT
CDR3 protein: CSGRTHTEAFF

D gene: NA
clone size: once
J gene: TRBJ2-5
V gene: TRBV7-2
CDR3 DNA: TGTGCCAGCAGCCCACGACGGACTATCCAAGAGACCCAGTACTTC
CDR3 protein: CASSPRRTIQETQYF

D gene: NA
clone size: NA
J gene: TRBJ1-1
V gene: TRBV19
CDR3 DNA: TGTGCCAGGCCTGCCCGGGCCAGGAACACTGAAGCTTTCTTT
CDR3 protein: CARPARARNTEAFF

D gene: TRBD1
clone size: once
J gene: TRBJ2-2
V gene: TRBV10-3
CDR3 DNA: TGTGCCATCCAGGGGGCAGTCACCGGGGAGCTGTTTTTT
CDR3 protein: CAIQGAVTGELFF

D gene: NA
clone size: NA
J gene: TRBJ1-1
V gene: TRBV14
CDR3 DNA: TGTGCCAGCAGCCAAGGCGGCCGAACTGAAGCTTTCTTT
CDR3 protein: CASSQGGRTEAFF

D gene: NA
clone size: NA
J gene: TRBJ2-5
V gene: TRBV19
CDR3 DNA: TGTGCCAGTAGTCTTAACGACCAAGAGACCCAGTACTTC
CDR3 protein: CASSLNDQETQYF

D gene: NA
clone size: NA
J gene: TRBJ2-3
V gene: TRBV27
CDR3 DNA: TGTGCCAGCAGTAATACAGGGATCGGAGATACGCAGTATTTT
CDR3 protein: CASSNTGIGDTQYF

D gene: NA
clone size: NA
J gene: TRBJ2-3
V gene: TRBV29-1
CDR3 DNA: TGCAGCGTTGGGAACTTTCGTGGGGATACGCAGTATTTT
CDR3 protein: CSVGNFRGDTQYF

D gene: TRBD1
clone size: NA
J gene: TRBJ1-2
V gene: TRBV25-1
CDR3 DNA: TGTGCCAGCAGGGAACCAGGGGGGAATGGCTACACCTTC
CDR3 protein: CASREPGGNGYTF

D gene: NA
clone size: NA
J gene: TRBJ1-1
V gene: TRBV7-6
CDR3 DNA: TGTGCCAGCAGTTTCAGACAAGCGACTGAAGCTTTCTTT
CDR3 protein: CASSFRQATEAFF

D gene: TRBD1
clone size: NA
J gene: TRBJ1-4
V gene: TRBV2
CDR3 DNA: TGTGCCAGCAGCCGGGACAGGGAGAATGAAAAACTGTTTTTT
CDR3 protein: CASSRDRENEKLFF

D gene: TRBD2
clone size: NA
J gene: TRBJ2-1
V gene: TRBV7-6
CDR3 DNA: TGTGCCCGGGGAGCGGGAAGGAATGAGCAGTTCTTC
CDR3 protein: CARGAGRNEQFF

D gene: NA
clone size: NA
J gene: TRBJ2-5
V gene: TRBV25-1
CDR3 DNA: TGTGCCAGCAGTGTGGGAGGAAGTGAGACCCAGTACTTC
CDR3 protein: CASSVGGSETQYF

D gene: NA
clone size: once
J gene: TRBJ1-2
V gene: TRBV11-2
CDR3 DNA: TGTGCCAGCAGCGAACAAGGTGACTATGGCTACACCTTC
CDR3 protein: CASSEQGDYGYTF

D gene: NA
clone size: NA
J gene: TRBJ2-7
V gene: TRBV7-9
CDR3 DNA: TGTGCCAGCAGCTTAGTAGGGAACGAGCAGTACTTC
CDR3 protein: CASSLVGNEQYF

D gene: NA
clone size: NA
J gene: TRBJ2-7
V gene: TRBV6-5
CDR3 DNA: TGTGCCAGCAGTTATTTAGGGGCAGGTCCTACCTACGAGCAGTACTTC
CDR3 protein: CASSYLGAGPTYEQYF

D gene: NA
clone size: NA
J gene: TRBJ1-5
V gene: TRBV29-1
CDR3 DNA: TGCAGCGTTGGGCAGACCCGCAATCAGCCCCAGCATTTT
CDR3 protein: CSVGQTRNQPQHF

D gene: NA
clone size: once
J gene: TRBJ1-3
V gene: TRBV19
CDR3 DNA: TGTGCCAGTATGCCCATGGCTTCTGGAAACACCATATATTTT
CDR3 protein: CASMPMASGNTIYF

D gene: NA
clone size: once
J gene: TRBJ2-2
V gene: TRBV2
CDR3 DNA: TGTGCCAGCAGGGCGACAGTGAACACCGGGGAGCTGTTTTTT
CDR3 protein: CASRATVNTGELFF